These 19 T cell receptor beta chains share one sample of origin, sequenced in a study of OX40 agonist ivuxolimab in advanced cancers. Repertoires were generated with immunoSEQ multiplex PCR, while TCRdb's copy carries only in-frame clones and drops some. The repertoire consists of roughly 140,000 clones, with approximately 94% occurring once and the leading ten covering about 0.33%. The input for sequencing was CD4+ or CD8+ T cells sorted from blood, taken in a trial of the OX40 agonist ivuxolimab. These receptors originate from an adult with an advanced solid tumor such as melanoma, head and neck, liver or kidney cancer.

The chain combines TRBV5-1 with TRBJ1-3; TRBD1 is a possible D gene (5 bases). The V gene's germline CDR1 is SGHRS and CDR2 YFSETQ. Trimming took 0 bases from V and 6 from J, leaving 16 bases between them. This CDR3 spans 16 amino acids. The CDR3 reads CASSLDTGPRLNTIYF. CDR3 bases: TGCGCCAGCAGCTTGGACACGGGGCCGCGTTTAAACACCATATATTTT.

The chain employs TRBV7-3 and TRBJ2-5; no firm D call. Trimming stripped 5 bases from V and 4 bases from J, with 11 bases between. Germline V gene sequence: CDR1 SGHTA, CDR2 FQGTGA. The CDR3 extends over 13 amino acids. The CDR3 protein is CASSRGIGETQYF. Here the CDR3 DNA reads TGTGCCAGCAGCCGTGGTATTGGAGAGACCCAGTACTTC.

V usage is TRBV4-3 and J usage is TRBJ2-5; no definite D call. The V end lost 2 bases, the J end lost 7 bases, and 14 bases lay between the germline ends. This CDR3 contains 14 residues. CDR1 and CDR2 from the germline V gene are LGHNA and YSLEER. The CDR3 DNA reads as TGCGCCAGCAGCCAAAAATCCAGGACGGGGACCCAGTACTTC. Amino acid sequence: CASSQKSRTGTQYF.

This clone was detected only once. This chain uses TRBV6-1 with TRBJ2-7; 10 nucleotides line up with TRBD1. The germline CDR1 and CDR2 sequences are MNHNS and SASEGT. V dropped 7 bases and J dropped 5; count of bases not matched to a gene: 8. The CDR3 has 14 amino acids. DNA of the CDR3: TGTGCCAGCACCCGGGGACAGGGGCGCCACGAGCAGTACTTC. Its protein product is CASTRGQGRHEQYF.

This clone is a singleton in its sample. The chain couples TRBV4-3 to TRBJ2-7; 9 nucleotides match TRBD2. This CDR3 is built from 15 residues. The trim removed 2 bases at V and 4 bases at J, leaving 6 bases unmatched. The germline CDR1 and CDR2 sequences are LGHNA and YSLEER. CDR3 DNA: TGCGCCAGCAGCCAACGGAGCGGGGGGACTTACGAGCAGTACTTC. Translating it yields CASSQRSGGTYEQYF.

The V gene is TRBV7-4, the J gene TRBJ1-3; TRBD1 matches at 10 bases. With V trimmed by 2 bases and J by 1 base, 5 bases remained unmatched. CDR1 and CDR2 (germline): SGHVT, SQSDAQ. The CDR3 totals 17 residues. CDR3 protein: CASSLPLDRGSGNTIYF. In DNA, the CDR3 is TGTGCCAGCAGCTTACCCCTGGACAGGGGGTCTGGAAACACCATATATTTT.

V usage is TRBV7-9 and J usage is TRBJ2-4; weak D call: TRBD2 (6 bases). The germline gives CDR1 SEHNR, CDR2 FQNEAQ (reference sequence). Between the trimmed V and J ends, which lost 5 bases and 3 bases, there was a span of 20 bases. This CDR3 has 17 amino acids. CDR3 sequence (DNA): TGTGCCAGCAGCCCTTCCCGGGGGATGGTAGTCAAAAACATTCAGTACTTC. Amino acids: CASSPSRGMVVKNIQYF.

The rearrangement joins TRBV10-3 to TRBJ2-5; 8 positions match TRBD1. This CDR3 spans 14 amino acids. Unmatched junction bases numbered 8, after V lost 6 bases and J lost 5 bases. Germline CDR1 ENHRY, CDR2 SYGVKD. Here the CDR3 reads CAIRGQGLRETQYF. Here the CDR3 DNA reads TGTGCCATCAGAGGACAGGGATTGAGGGAGACCCAGTACTTC.

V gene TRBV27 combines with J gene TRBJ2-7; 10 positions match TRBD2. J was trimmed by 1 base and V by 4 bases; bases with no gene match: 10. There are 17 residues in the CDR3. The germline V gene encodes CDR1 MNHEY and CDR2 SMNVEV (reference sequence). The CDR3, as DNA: TGTGCCAGCAGTTCTCGGACTACTAGCGGGGCTTCCTACGAGCAGTACTTC. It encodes CASSSRTTSGASYEQYF.

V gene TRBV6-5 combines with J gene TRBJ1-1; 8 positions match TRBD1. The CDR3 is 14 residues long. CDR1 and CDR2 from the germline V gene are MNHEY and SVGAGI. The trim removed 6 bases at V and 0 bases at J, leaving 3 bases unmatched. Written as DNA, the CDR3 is TGTGCCAGCAGATTGACAGGGGTGAACACTGAAGCTTTCTTT. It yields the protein CASRLTGVNTEAFF.

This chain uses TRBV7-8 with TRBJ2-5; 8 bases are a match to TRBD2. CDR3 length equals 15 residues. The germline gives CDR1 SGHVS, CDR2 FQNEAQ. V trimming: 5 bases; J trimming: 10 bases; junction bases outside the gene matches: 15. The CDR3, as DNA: TGTGCCAGCAGCCCTCCTCCGGGACTAGGGTACGGCCAGTACTTC. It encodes CASSPPPGLGYGQYF.

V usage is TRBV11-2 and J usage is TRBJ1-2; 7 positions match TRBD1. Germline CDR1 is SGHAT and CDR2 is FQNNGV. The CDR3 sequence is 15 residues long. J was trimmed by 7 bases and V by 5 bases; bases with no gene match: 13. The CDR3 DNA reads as TGTGCCAGCAGCCAACGGTTGGAGGGGGACAGTGGCTACACCTTC. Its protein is CASSQRLEGDSGYTF.

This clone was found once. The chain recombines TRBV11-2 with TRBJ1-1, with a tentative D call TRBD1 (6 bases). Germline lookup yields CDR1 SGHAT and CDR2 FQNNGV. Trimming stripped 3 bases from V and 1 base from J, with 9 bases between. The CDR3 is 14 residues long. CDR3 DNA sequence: TGTGCCAGCAGCTTCGCAGGGGCGAACACTGAAGCTTTCTTT. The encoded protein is CASSFAGANTEAFF.

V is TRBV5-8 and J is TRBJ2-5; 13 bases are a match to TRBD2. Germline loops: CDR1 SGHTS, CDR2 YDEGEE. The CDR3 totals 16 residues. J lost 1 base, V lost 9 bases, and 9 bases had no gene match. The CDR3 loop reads CATPGLAGTFQETQYF. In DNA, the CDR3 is TGTGCCACCCCGGGACTAGCGGGGACTTTCCAAGAGACCCAGTACTTC.

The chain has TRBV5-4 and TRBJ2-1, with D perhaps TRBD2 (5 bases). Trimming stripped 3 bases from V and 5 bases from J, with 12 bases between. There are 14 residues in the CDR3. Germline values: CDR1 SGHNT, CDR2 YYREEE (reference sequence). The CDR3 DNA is TGTGCCAGCAGCTACTTGGGTAGCGACAATGAGCAGTTCTTC. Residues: CASSYLGSDNEQFF.

The DNA for the CDR3 is TGTGCCAGCAACTGGGCTAATGAAAAACTGTTTTTT. Translating gives CASNWANEKLFF. The J gene is TRBJ1-4, the V gene TRBV2; unclear D gene. The CDR3 spans 12 residues. Trimming took off 7 bases at V and 3 bases at J, with 6 bases between the two ends. Germline V gene sequence: CDR1 SNHLY, CDR2 FYNNEI.

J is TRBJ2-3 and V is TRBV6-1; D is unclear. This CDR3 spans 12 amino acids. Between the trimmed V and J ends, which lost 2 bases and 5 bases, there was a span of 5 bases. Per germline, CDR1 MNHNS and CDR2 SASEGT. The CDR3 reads CASSELVDTQYF. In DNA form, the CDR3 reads TGTGCCAGCAGTGAACTAGTAGATACGCAGTATTTT.

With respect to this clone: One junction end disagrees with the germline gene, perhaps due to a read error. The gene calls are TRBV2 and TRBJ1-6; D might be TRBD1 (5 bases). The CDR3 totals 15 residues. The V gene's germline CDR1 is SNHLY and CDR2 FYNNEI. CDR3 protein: CASTEGPSGSSPLHF. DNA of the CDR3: TGTGCCAGCACTGAAGGTCCCTCAGGGTCTTCACCCCTCCACTTT.

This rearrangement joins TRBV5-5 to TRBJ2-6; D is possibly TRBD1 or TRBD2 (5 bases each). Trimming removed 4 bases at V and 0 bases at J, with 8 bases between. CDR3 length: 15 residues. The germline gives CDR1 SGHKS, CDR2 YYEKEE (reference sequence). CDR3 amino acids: CASSRGGSGANVLTF. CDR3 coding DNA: TGTGCCAGCAGCCGTGGGGGCTCTGGGGCCAACGTCCTGACTTTC.